This T cell receptor beta chain derives from a study of CD8 T cells in Susac syndrome. After extraction with the RNeasy kit, roughly 0.45 to 1 ug of the RNA was reverse transcribed using random hexamers. One entry per CDR3 protein, called by TCRdb with MiXCR from the immunoSEQ multiplex PCR reads. The sample includes 200,000 to 250,000 distinct CDR3 sequences, about 93% of them seen just once. This clonotype originated in a human donor with multiple sclerosis. What was sequenced was CD4+ T cells from PBMCs.

The chain's CDR3 is CASSTGSGSEKLFF. CDR3 DNA: TGTGCCAGCAGTACCGGGTCCGGGAGTGAAAAACTGTTTTTT. The chain is built from TRBV12-3 or TRBV12-4 and TRBJ1-4; no reliable D call. The CDR3 covers 14 residues. V was shortened by 5 bases and J by 7 bases, with 14 bases between the two germline ends.